The rows below give T cell receptor beta chains drawn from one sample of a study of T cells in tumors after PD-1 blockade. Sequencing was performed with immunoSEQ multiplex PCR; in TCRdb, only in-frame clones are kept and a portion is missing. The table has fewer than 35,000 clones, around four fifths seen once; the top ten hold under 40%. Material: PBMCs, obtained before anti-PD-1 treatment. All receptors derive from a human donor with basal cell carcinoma. CDR3s include the opening cysteine and the closing phenylalanine or tryptophan. D genes are given only for firm matches. Clone sizes are given selectively: once, few, many, or a class where the clone is expanded.

once TRBJ2-2 TRBV7-2 NA 14 CASSPQVNTGELFF TGTGCCAGCAGCCCCCAGGTGAACACCGGGGAGCTGTTTTTT
few TRBJ2-3 TRBV29-1 NA 13 CSVVITATDTQYF TGCAGCGTTGTCATAACAGCCACAGATACGCAGTATTTT
NA TRBJ1-2 TRBV7-9 NA 13 CASSLLQNYGYTF TGTGCCAGCAGCTTATTGCAGAACTATGGCTACACCTTC
NA TRBJ2-1 TRBV4-3 NA 16 CASSRFRVFCYNEQFF TGCGCCAGCAGCCGGTTTAGGGTTTTCTGCTACAATGAGCAGTTCTTC
NA TRBJ2-2 TRBV7-2 TRBD1 16 CASSPGQGTNTGELFF TGTGCCAGCAGCCCGGGACAGGGGACGAACACCGGGGAGCTGTTTTTT
once TRBJ2-3 TRBV6-2/TRBV6-3 NA 16 CASSGVEPRRTDTQYF TGTGCCAGCAGTGGGGTGGAACCTAGAAGAACAGATACGCAGTATTTT
NA TRBJ2-1 TRBV19 NA 14 CASSIAGVLNEQFF TGTGCCAGTAGTATAGCGGGAGTATTAAATGAGCAGTTCTTC
NA TRBJ2-1 TRBV5-1 NA 15 CASSHGTTRGDEQFF TGCGCCAGCAGCCACGGGACCACACGGGGAGATGAGCAGTTCTTC
NA TRBJ1-1 TRBV7-9 NA 13 CASSLTENTEAFF TGTGCCAGCAGCCTGACAGAGAACACTGAAGCTTTCTTT
NA TRBJ1-5 TRBV21-1 NA 14 CAGEGGYSNQPQHF TGTGCAGGAGAGGGGGGTTATAGCAATCAGCCCCAGCATTTT
NA TRBJ2-2 TRBV4-3 NA 18 CASSQRPPAGFNTGELFF TGCGCCAGCAGCCAACGTCCTCCGGCGGGGTTTAACACCGGGGAGCTGTTTTTT
NA TRBJ1-3 TRBV27 NA 15 CASSPNRDSGNTIYF TGTGCCAGCAGCCCAAACCGGGACTCTGGAAACACCATATATTTT